This T cell receptor beta chain originates from a study of human T cells and chemical hapten exposure. Study in general: Upper-back patches of 0.01% DPC were read at 6 days. Alopecia areata, totalis or universalis affected patients, mainly female.

Study-wide points: Among expanded TCRs, significantly more large CDR3 similarity clusters formed than among controls.

Individual cDNA molecules each carried unique molecular identifiers attached by the library. A single record per CDR3 protein comes from TCRdb applying MiXCR to the RACE reads. The sample has some 120,000 distinct CDR3 sequences; 9% to 14% are singletons. A word on this clonotype: The antigen is undetermined.

Germline-derived CDR1 and CDR2 are SEHNR and FQNEAQ (reference sequence). This CDR3 region has 15 residues. Trimming took off 1 base at V and 4 bases at J, with 13 bases between the two ends. The time point here: patch test 1, 2 weeks after DPC sensitization. Treatment reported: therapeutic diphenylcyclopropenone sensitization with weekly scalp DPC. This chain links TRBV7-9 with TRBJ1-1; tentatively, D is TRBD1 (5 bases). The receptor comes from a woman aged 50 to 60 with alopecia areata. Some clones in this sample may be carry-over from other donors' samples. Sequencing was performed on whole blood, taken in connection with sensitization to the hapten diphenylcyclopropenone (DPC). The CDR3 DNA is TGTGCCAGCAGCTTAGGGCAGGGAGGTAGCACTGAAGCTTTCTTT. This codes for CASSLGQGGSTEAFF.